The 22 T cell receptor beta chains presented below share a single source sample, sequenced in a study of cytomegalovirus exposure and HLA in healthy donors. Measured with immunoSEQ multiplex PCR; TCRdb has only the in-frame clones, and not every one. The sample lists about 330,000 clones; approximately 90% were seen once. Sequencing input: PBMCs. These receptors were taken from a woman younger than 35 in good health and CMV-seronegative.

This chain connects TRBV7-3 to TRBJ2-2; 9 nucleotides line up with TRBD2. Germline lookup yields CDR1 SGHTA and CDR2 FQGTGA. Losses at the gene ends were 5 bases for V and 7 bases for J; bases not matched to a gene: 14. This CDR3 is built from 17 residues. The CDR3 nucleotides read TGTGCCAGCAGCCGAGCGCAGATCCTAGCGGGGAGCGGGGAGCTGTTTTTT. Translation gives CASSRAQILAGSGELFF.

This clone showed up just a few times. This sequence joins TRBV30 and TRBJ2-5; no clear D gene. V was pared by 3 bases and J by 1 base, with 9 bases between. The germline V gene encodes CDR1 GTSNPN and CDR2 SVGIG (reference sequence). The CDR3 consists of 13 residues. CDR3 region: CAWRPGPQETQYF. The CDR3 DNA follows: TGTGCCTGGAGACCCGGTCCCCAAGAGACCCAGTACTTC. Complete variable domain (other parts from reference TRBV30 and TRBJ2-5): SQTIHQWPATLVQPVGSPLSLECTVEGTSNPNLYWYRQAAGRGLQLLFYSVGIGQISSEVPQNLSASRPQDRQFILSSKKLLLSDSGFYLCAWRPGPQETQYFGPGTRLLVL.

This chain uses TRBV20-1 with TRBJ2-3; weak D call: TRBD1 (5 bases). This CDR3 is 11 amino acids long. Trimming left V 8 bases short and J 5 bases short, with 11 bases between. Germline V gives CDR1 DFQATT, CDR2 SNEGSKA (reference sequence). The DNA for the CDR3 is TGCAGTCCCTTAGGGGTAGATACGCAGTATTTT. Amino acid sequence: CSPLGVDTQYF.

The chain uses TRBV2 and TRBJ2-7; 10 bases are a match to TRBD2. J gave up 1 base and V 6 bases, and 15 bases lay outside the gene matches. This CDR3 comprises 18 residues. The V gene's germline CDR1 is SNHLY and CDR2 FYNNEI. In DNA, the CDR3 is TGTGCCAGCAGAATGGCGGAGAGCGGGAGGGGTAGGTCCTACGAGCAGTACTTC. It specifies CASRMAESGRGRSYEQYF.

The chain couples TRBV5-6 to TRBJ2-1; no clear D gene. The CDR3 has 13 amino acids. Germline lookup yields CDR1 SGHDT and CDR2 YYEEEE. Deletions cut 3 bases from V and 5 bases from J, with 9 bases between. The CDR3 region is CASSYLGHNEQFF. The CDR3 DNA reads TGTGCCAGCAGCTACCTAGGTCACAATGAGCAGTTCTTC.

This clone was seen a single time. The rearrangement links TRBV5-6 to TRBJ2-1; 8 bases agree with TRBD1. This CDR3 is 15 amino acids long. Per germline, CDR1 SGHDT and CDR2 YYEEEE. The V gene end was trimmed by 4 bases and the J gene end by 0 bases; junction bases not matched to a gene: 3. CDR3 sequence (DNA): TGTGCCAGCAGCGATCAGGGGGCCTCCTACAATGAGCAGTTCTTC. Translation gives CASSDQGASYNEQFF.

This clone was seen only a few times. The J gene is TRBJ1-2, the V gene TRBV6-1; D perhaps matches TRBD1 (5 bases). V lost 3 bases and J 5 bases, leaving 16 bases between the germline ends. The length of the CDR3 is 15 residues. CDR1 and CDR2 (germline): MNHNS, SASEGT. The CDR3 here is CASSDQAQVLYGYTF. Here the CDR3 DNA reads TGTGCCAGCAGTGATCAAGCACAGGTTCTGTATGGCTACACCTTC.

The chain joins TRBV2 to TRBJ1-5; possibly TRBD1 for D (5 bases). The CDR3 has 14 amino acids. Between the trimmed V and J ends, which lost 7 bases and 0 bases, there was a span of 10 bases. CDR1 and CDR2 (germline): SNHLY, FYNNEI. CDR3: CASTGGDSNQPQHF. The CDR3, as DNA: TGTGCCAGCACCGGGGGGGATAGCAATCAGCCCCAGCATTTT.

This sequence joins TRBV5-8 and TRBJ2-7; a possible D gene is TRBD2 (6 bases). The CDR3 extends over 14 amino acids. The germline V and J ends were trimmed by 5 bases and 6 bases, with 18 bases remaining between them. CDR1 SGHTS and CDR2 YDEGEE come from the germline V gene. The CDR3 sequence: CASSTAGIGSEQYF. The CDR3 nucleotides are TGTGCCAGCAGTACCGCGGGAATTGGGAGCGAGCAGTACTTC. The full variable domain, rest sourced from reference TRBV5-8 and TRBJ2-7, is EAGVTQSPTHLIKTRGQQATLRCSPISGHTSVYWYQQALGLGLQFLLWYDEGEERNRGNFPPRFSGRQFPNYSSELNVNALELEDSALYLCASSTAGIGSEQYFGPGTRLTVT.

This chain joins TRBV6-6 and TRBJ1-2; 8 nucleotides align to TRBD1. Germline V lookup: CDR1 MNHNY, CDR2 SVGAGI (reference sequence). The CDR3 has 16 residues. J gave up 2 bases and V 0 bases, and 5 bases lay outside the gene matches. The CDR3 nucleotides are TGTGCCAGCAGTTACTCCCAGGGGGCTGCAAACTATGGCTACACCTTC. Translation: CASSYSQGAANYGYTF.

This clone was detected only once. The gene calls are TRBV28 and TRBJ1-2; no clear D. In germline, CDR1 is MDHEN, CDR2 SYDVKM. CDR3 length: 13 residues. Trimming removed 5 bases at V and 8 bases at J, with 15 bases between. CDR3 nucleotide sequence: TGTGCCAGCAGTCGGGAGAGGGAGGAGGGCTACACCTTC. Residues: CASSREREEGYTF.

J is TRBJ1-3 and V is TRBV2; D unclear. The CDR3 length is 11 residues. CDR1 is SNHLY and CDR2 is FYNNEI in the germline V gene. The V end lost 8 bases, the J end lost 2 bases, and 4 bases lay between the germline ends. CDR3 nucleotides: TGTGCCAGCGGGCCTGGAAACACCATATATTTT. Its translation: CASGPGNTIYF. The whole variable domain, remainder taken from reference TRBV2 and TRBJ1-3, is EPEVTQTPSHQVTQMGQEVILRCVPISNHLYFYWYRQILGQKVEFLVSFYNNEISEKSEIFDDQFSVERPDGSNFTLKIRSTKLEDSAMYFCASGPGNTIYFGEGSWLTVV.

Turning to this clone: The sample holds other DNA sequences that translate to the same CDR3. The V and J genes are TRBV5-4 and TRBJ2-3, with D uncertain. Germline CDR1 reads SGHNT; CDR2 reads YYREEE (reference sequence). The germline V and J ends were trimmed by 0 bases and 0 bases, with 2 bases remaining between them. This CDR3 has 13 residues. CDR3 protein: CASSLASTDTQYF. The CDR3 nucleotides are TGTGCCAGCAGCTTGGCTAGCACAGATACGCAGTATTTT. Variable domain in full (rest from reference TRBV5-4 and TRBJ2-3): ETGVTQSPTHLIKTRGQQVTLRCSSQSGHNTVSWYQQALGQGPQFIFQYYREEENGRGNFPPRFSGLQFPNYSSELNVNALELDDSALYLCASSLASTDTQYFGPGTRLTVL.

This clone was recorded only once. The chain combines TRBV9 with TRBJ2-5; the match to TRBD2 covers 8 bases. Germline V gene sequence: CDR1 SGDLS, CDR2 YYNGEE. The length of the CDR3 is 16 residues. J lost 1 base, V lost 0 bases, and 5 bases had no gene match. The CDR3 here is CASSVGVAGLQETQYF. CDR3 coding DNA: TGTGCCAGCAGCGTAGGAGTAGCGGGACTCCAAGAGACCCAGTACTTC.

This clone appeared a few times. The chain employs TRBV27 and TRBJ2-7, with 7 bases that match TRBD2. Trimming removed 4 bases from V and 2 bases from J; junction bases left unmatched: 2. The CDR3 consists of 13 residues. The V gene's germline CDR1 is MNHEY and CDR2 SMNVEV (reference sequence). CDR3 sequence: CASSSGLAYEQYF. CDR3 nucleotides: TGTGCCAGCAGTTCCGGACTAGCCTACGAGCAGTACTTC.

The V gene is TRBV23-1, the J gene TRBJ2-2, with 9 bases matching TRBD1. TRBV23-1 is annotated as an ORF whose role is uncertain. V was clipped by 7 bases and J by 6 bases; unmatched bases: 9. The CDR3 runs 15 residues. The CDR3 DNA follows: TGCGCCAGCATTTACAGGGGGCGCTGGTCCGGGGAGCTGTTTTTT. It is translated as CASIYRGRWSGELFF.

The chain links TRBV20-1 to TRBJ2-1; no reliable D call. CDR1 is DFQATT and CDR2 is SNEGSKA in the germline V gene (reference sequence). The germline V and J ends were trimmed by 1 base and 7 bases, with 5 bases remaining between them. The CDR3 is made up of 11 amino acids. DNA of the CDR3: TGCAGTGCTAGAGTCATGAATGAGCAGTTCTTC. This gives the protein CSARVMNEQFF.

This rearrangement joins TRBV5-1 to TRBJ2-7, with TRBD2 as a possible D gene (6 bases). Germline V CDR1 and CDR2: SGHRS, YFSETQ. V shed 4 bases and J shed 1 base, with 15 bases lying between them. The CDR3 is made up of 15 amino acids. The CDR3 here is CASSEGFSGSYEQYF. As DNA, the CDR3 is TGCGCCAGCAGCGAGGGATTTAGCGGTTCCTACGAGCAGTACTTC.

The chain joins TRBV7-9 to TRBJ1-1; TRBD1 is a possible D gene (6 bases). CDR3 length: 14 residues. Trimming left V 5 bases short and J 3 bases short, with 13 bases between. In germline, CDR1 is SEHNR, CDR2 FQNEAQ (reference sequence). The CDR3 loop is CASSLQGGDTEAFF. The DNA of the CDR3 is TGTGCCAGCAGCCTACAGGGAGGGGACACTGAAGCTTTCTTT. The variable domain in full, with the rest retrieved from reference TRBV7-9 and TRBJ1-1, is DTGVSQNPRHKITKRGQNVTFRCDPISEHNRLYWYRQTLGQGPEFLTYFQNEAQLEKSRLLSDRFSAERPKGSFSTLEIQRTEQGDSAMYLCASSLQGGDTEAFFGQGTRLTVV.

CDR3 region: CASSRQRTSGSDTQYF. CDR3 bases: TGTGCCAGCTCACGCCAACGGACTAGCGGGAGTGATACGCAGTATTTT. This chain connects TRBV18 to TRBJ2-3; 13 bases fit TRBD2. The CDR3 runs to 16 residues. V lost 4 bases and J lost 6; bases outside the gene matches: 7. CDR1 is KGHSH and CDR2 is LQKENI in the germline V gene.

This clone has only a few counts. The chain recombines TRBV4-2 with TRBJ1-3; D may be TRBD1 (5 bases). Looked up from germline, CDR1 is LGHNA and CDR2 is YNFKEQ. The CDR3 spans 15 residues. Trimming took 1 base from V and 4 from J, leaving 11 bases between them. The CDR3 DNA reads TGTGCCAGCAGCCAAGGGAGGGGATCAGGAAACACCATATATTTT. Its protein is CASSQGRGSGNTIYF.

The CDR3 reads CATSRDSGGYTF. The CDR3 nucleotides read TGTGCCACCAGCAGGGACTCTGGTGGCTACACCTTC. The J gene is TRBJ1-2, the V gene TRBV15; D ambiguous. Germline V gene data show CDR1 as LNHNV and CDR2 as YYDKDF (reference sequence). There are 12 residues in the CDR3. The germline V and J ends were trimmed by 3 bases and 7 bases, with 9 bases remaining between them.